This TCR beta chain was identified during a study of shared clonotypes between healthy human individuals. About the research overall: For every donor, three CD4 naive, three CD4 memory, two CD8 naive and one CD8 memory plates were used. Findings and caveats of the study: Donor clonotype sharing was expected to depend on sequencing depth.

The run depth of the assay was deep. Generated by immunoSEQ multiplex PCR, the TCRdb table keeps only in-frame clones and is missing some. The sample shows a few million clones, approximately 94% of them seen only once. This clone occurred once. What it binds is not known. Adult Caucasians living in Nashville, Tennessee made up all of the donors. From germline, CDR1 is KGHSH and CDR2 LQKENI. Trimming took off 5 bases at V and 4 bases at J, with 15 bases between the two ends. This CDR3 region has 16 residues. V gene TRBV18 combines with J gene TRBJ1-6; D remains unclear. Sequenced material: naive CD4+ T cells sorted from blood. Described subset: CD45RA+ positively selected. The TCR originated in a man aged 18 to 29 in good health. CDR3 coding DNA: TGTGCCAGCTCATCACTCCCAGACACGTATAATTCACCCCTCCACTTT. Residues: CASSSLPDTYNSPLHF.